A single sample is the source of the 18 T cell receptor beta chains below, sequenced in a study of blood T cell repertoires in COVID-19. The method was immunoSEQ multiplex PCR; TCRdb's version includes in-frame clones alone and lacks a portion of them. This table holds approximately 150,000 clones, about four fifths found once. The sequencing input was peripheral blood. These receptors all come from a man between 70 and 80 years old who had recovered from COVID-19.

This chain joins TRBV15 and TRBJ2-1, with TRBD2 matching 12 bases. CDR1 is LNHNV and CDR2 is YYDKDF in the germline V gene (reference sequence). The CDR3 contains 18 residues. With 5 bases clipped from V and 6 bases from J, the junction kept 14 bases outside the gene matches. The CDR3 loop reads CATSLTSGRPSLSNEQFF. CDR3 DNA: TGTGCCACCAGCCTGACTAGCGGGAGACCCTCATTGTCCAATGAGCAGTTCTTC.

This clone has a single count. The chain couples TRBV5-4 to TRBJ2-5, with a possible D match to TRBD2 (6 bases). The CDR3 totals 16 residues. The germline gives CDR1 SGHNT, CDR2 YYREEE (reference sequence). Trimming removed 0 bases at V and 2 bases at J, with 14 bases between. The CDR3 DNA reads TGTGCCAGCAGCTTGGTGGGGGGAGTCTCGCAAGAGACCCAGTACTTC. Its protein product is CASSLVGGVSQETQYF.

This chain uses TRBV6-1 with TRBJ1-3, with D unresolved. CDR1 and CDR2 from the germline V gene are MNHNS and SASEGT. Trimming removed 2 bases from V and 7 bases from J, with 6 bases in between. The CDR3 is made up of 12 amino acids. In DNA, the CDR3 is TGTGCCAGCAGTGAATGGGAGAACACCATATATTTT. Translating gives CASSEWENTIYF.

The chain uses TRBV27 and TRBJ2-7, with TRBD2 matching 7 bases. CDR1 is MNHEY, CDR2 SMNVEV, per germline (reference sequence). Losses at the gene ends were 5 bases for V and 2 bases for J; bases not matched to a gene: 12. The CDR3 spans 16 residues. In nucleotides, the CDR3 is TGTGCCAGCAGTCTCCTATCGGGCGGGAGTCCCTACGAGCAGTACTTC. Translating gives CASSLLSGGSPYEQYF.

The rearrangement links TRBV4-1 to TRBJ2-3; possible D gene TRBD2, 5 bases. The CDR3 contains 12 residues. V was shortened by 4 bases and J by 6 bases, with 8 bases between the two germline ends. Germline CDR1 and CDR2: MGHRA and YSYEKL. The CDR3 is CASSPRRDTQYF. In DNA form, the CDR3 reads TGCGCCAGCAGCCCTCGGAGGGATACGCAGTATTTT.

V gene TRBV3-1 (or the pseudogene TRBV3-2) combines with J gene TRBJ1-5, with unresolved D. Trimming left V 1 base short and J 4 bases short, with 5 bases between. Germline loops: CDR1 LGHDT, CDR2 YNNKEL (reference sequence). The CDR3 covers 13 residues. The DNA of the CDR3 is TGTGCCAGCAGCCAAGGTGTAAATCAGCCCCAGCATTTT. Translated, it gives CASSQGVNQPQHF.

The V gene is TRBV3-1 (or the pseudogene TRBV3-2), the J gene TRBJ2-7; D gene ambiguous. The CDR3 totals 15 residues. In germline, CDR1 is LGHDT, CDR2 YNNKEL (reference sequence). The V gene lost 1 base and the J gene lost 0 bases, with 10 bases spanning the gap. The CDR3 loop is CASSQAAASSYEQYF. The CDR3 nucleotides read TGTGCCAGCAGCCAAGCGGCGGCGAGCTCCTACGAGCAGTACTTC.

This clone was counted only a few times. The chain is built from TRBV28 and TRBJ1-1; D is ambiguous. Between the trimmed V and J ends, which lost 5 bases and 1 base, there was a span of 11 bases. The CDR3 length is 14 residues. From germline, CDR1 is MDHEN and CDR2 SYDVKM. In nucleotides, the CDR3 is TGTGCCAGCAGTCCCGGGTCCCAGAACACTGAAGCTTTCTTT. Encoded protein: CASSPGSQNTEAFF.

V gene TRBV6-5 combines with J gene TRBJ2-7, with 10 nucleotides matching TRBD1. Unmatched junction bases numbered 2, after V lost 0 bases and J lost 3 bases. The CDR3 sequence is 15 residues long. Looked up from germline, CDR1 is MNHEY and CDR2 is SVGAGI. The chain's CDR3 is CASSYSWTGGYEQYF. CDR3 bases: TGTGCCAGCAGTTACTCTTGGACAGGGGGCTACGAGCAGTACTTC.

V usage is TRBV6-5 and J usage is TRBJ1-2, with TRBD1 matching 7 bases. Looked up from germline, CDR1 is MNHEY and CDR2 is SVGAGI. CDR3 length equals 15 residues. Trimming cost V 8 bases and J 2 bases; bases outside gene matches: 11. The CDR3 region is CASVRRDSINYGYTF. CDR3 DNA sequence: TGTGCCAGCGTTAGAAGGGACAGCATAAACTATGGCTACACCTTC.

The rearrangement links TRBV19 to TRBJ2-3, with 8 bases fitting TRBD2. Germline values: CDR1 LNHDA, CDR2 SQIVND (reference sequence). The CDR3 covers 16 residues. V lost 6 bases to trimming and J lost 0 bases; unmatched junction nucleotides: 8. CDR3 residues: CASRGSVAGSTDTQYF. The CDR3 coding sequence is TGTGCCAGTAGGGGGTCCGTAGCGGGAAGCACAGATACGCAGTATTTT.

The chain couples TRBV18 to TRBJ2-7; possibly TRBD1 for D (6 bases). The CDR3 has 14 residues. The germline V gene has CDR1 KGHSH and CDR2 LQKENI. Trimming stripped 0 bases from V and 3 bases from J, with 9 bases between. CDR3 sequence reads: CASSPPRGRYEQYF. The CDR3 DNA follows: TGTGCCAGCTCACCACCCAGGGGCCGCTACGAGCAGTACTTC.

This CDR3 is CASSPSGVTSGRSPSYEQYF. The CDR3 nucleotides are TGTGCCAGCTCACCCTCGGGAGTAACTAGCGGGAGGTCCCCTTCCTACGAGCAGTACTTC. The chain has TRBV18 and TRBJ2-7; 12 bases are a match to TRBD2. With V trimmed by 3 bases and J by 1 base, 16 bases remained unmatched. This CDR3 region has 20 residues. Germline values: CDR1 KGHSH, CDR2 LQKENI. The full variable domain, rest sourced from reference TRBV18 and TRBJ2-7, is NAGVMQNPRHLVRRRGQEARLRCSPMKGHSHVYWYRQLPEEGLKFMVYLQKENIIDESGMPKERFSAEFPKEGPSILRIQQVVRGDSAAYFCASSPSGVTSGRSPSYEQYFGPGTRLTVT.

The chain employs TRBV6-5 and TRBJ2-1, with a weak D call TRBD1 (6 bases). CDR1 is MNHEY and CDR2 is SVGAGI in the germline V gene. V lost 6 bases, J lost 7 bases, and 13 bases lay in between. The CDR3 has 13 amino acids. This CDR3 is CASSRLQGNEQFF. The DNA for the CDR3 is TGTGCCAGCAGCCGACTCCAGGGGAATGAGCAGTTCTTC.

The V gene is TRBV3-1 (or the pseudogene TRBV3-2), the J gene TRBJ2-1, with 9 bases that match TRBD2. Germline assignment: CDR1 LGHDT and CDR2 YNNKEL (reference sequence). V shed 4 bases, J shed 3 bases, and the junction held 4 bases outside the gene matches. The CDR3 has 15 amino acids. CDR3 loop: CASSLGLASYNEQFF. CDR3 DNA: TGTGCCAGCAGCCTAGGACTAGCGAGCTACAATGAGCAGTTCTTC.

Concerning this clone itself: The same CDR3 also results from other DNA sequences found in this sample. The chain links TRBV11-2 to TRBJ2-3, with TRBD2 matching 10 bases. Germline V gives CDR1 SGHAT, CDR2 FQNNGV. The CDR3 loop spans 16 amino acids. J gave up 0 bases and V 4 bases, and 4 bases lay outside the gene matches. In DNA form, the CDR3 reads TGTGCCAGCAGCTCGTTAGCGGGAGGTAGCACAGATACGCAGTATTTT. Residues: CASSSLAGGSTDTQYF.

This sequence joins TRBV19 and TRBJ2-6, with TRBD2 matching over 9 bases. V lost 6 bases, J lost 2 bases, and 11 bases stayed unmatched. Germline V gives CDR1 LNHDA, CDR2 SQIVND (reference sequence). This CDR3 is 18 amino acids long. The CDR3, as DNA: TGTGCCAGTAGGAACCCCGGGCGGGAGGGCCCTGGGGCCAACGTCCTGACTTTC. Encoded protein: CASRNPGREGPGANVLTF.

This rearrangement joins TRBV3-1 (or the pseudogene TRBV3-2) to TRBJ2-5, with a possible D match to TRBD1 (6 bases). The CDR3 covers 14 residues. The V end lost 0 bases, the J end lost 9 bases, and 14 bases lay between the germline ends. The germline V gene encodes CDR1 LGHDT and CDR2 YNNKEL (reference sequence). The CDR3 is CASSQDVGARAQYF. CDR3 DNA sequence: TGTGCCAGCAGCCAAGATGTGGGGGCGCGGGCCCAGTACTTC.